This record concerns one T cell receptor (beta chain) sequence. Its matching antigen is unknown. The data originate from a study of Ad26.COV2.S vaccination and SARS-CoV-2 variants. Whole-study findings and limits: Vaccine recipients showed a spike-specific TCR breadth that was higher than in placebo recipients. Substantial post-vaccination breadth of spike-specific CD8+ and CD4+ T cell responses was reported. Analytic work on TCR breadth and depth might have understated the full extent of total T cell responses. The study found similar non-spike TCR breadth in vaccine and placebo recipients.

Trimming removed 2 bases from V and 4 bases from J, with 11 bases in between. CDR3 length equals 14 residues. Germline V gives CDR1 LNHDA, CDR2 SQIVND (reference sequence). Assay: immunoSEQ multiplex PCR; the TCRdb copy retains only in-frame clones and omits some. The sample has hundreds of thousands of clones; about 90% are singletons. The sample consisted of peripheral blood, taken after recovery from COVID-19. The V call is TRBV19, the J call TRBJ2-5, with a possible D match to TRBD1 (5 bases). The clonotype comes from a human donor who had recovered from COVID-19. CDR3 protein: CASSISGNLETQYF. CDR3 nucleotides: TGTGCCAGTAGTATATCAGGGAACCTAGAGACCCAGTACTTC.